A selection of T cell receptor beta chains follows, all from one sample in a study of blood T cell repertoires in COVID-19. Profiling relied on immunoSEQ multiplex PCR, and the TCRdb table lists in-frame clones only, not all of them. Of more than 60,000 clones in the sample, over 85% were seen once. Sample: peripheral blood. The receptor source for this set is a woman over 75 with active or convalescent COVID-19. Both conserved end residues are trimmed from each CDR3. Only part of the rows carry a size: once, few, many, or a class if the clone is expanded.

j_gene | abundance | v_gene | CDR3aa
TRBJ1-2 | . | TRBV28 | ASSPERGENGYT
TRBJ1-2 | . | TRBV28 | ASSPPTGSLGYGYT
TRBJ2-1 | . | TRBV6-2/TRBV6-3 | ASSWVISAGGGHNEQF
TRBJ1-3 | few | TRBV27 | ASSSQGAEGNTIY
TRBJ2-1 | . | TRBV9 | ASSVAGDSYNEQF
TRBJ2-2 | . | TRBV4-1 | ASSQLWDTSTGELF
TRBJ2-5 | . | TRBV5-4 | ASSPSRGETQY
TRBJ1-1 | . | TRBV19 | ASSKQGTNTEAF
TRBJ1-5 | . | TRBV6-1 | ASASRHQPQH
TRBJ2-3 | once | TRBV7-3 | ASSLVASGGTDTQY
TRBJ2-7 | few | TRBV28 | ASSLPFVAGRLTYEQY
TRBJ2-1 | . | TRBV3-1/TRBV3-2 | ASSQKRAGATVYNEQF
TRBJ2-3 | . | TRBV11-2 | ASSLEGGLALADTQY
TRBJ1-1 | . | TRBV6-6 | ASRNGQRQANTEAF
TRBJ1-2 | . | TRBV4-1 | ASSQALGVNYGYT
TRBJ1-4 | . | TRBV28 | ASSPTGGEHNEKLF
TRBJ1-1 | . | TRBV10-3 | AISESQGAEAF
TRBJ2-5 | . | TRBV7-9 | ASSLLAGAQETQY
TRBJ2-5 | . | TRBV3-1/TRBV3-2 | ASSQVTLVETQY
TRBJ1-1 | . | TRBV19 | ASSTVRGFGTEAF
TRBJ2-3 | . | TRBV28 | ASSSRAGGPDTQY
TRBJ1-1 | . | TRBV5-1 | ASSLGQGVEAF
TRBJ1-5 | . | TRBV19 | ATGGQPQH
TRBJ2-7 | . | TRBV19 | ASSMGQGARGYEQY
TRBJ1-1 | . | TRBV7-9 | ASSLQGSPTEAF